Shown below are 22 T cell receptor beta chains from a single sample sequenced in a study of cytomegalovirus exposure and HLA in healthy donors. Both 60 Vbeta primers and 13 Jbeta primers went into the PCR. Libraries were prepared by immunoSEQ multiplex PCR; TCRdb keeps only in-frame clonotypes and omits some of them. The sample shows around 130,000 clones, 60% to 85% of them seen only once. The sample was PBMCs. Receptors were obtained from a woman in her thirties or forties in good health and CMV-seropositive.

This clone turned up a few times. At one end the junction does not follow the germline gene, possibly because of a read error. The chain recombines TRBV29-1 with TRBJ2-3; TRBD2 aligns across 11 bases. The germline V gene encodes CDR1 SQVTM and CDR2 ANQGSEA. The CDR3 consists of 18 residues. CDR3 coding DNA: TGCAGCGTTACGGGTCGGGGTAGCGGGGGGGTAAGCAAAGATACGCAGTATTTT. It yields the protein CSVTGRGSGGVSKDTQYF.

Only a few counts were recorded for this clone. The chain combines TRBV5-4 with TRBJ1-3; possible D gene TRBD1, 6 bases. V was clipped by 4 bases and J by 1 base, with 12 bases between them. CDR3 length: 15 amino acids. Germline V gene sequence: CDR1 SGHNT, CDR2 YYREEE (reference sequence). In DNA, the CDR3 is TGTGCCAGCAGCCCGGGACACCAGTCTGGAAACACCATATATTTT. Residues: CASSPGHQSGNTIYF.

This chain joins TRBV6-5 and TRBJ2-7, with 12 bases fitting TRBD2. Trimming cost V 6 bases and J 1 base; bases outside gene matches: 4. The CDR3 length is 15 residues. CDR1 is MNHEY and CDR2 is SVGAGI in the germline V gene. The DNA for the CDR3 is TGTGCCAGCAGGAGGACTAGCGGGGATTCCTACGAGCAGTACTTC. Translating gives CASRRTSGDSYEQYF.

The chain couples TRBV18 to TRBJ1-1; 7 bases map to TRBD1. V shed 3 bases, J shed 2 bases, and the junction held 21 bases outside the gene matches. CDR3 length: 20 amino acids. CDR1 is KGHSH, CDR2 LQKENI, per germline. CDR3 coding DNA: TGTGCCAGCTCACCCCGGACAGGATCCCCCGCTTACCCCTTAAACACTGAAGCTTTCTTT. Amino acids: CASSPRTGSPAYPLNTEAFF. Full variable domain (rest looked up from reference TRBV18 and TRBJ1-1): NAGVMQNPRHLVRRRGQEARLRCSPMKGHSHVYWYRQLPEEGLKFMVYLQKENIIDESGMPKERFSAEFPKEGPSILRIQQVVRGDSAAYFCASSPRTGSPAYPLNTEAFFGQGTRLTVV.

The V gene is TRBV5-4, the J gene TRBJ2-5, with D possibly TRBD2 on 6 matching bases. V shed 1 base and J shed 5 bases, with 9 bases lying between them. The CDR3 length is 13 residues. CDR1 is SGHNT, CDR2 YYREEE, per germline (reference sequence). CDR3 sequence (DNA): TGTGCCAGCAGCTTGTCTGCGGGGGAGACCCAGTACTTC. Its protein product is CASSLSAGETQYF. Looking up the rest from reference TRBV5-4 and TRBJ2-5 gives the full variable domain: ETGVTQSPTHLIKTRGQQVTLRCSSQSGHNTVSWYQQALGQGPQFIFQYYREEENGRGNFPPRFSGLQFPNYSSELNVNALELDDSALYLCASSLSAGETQYFGPGTRLLVL.

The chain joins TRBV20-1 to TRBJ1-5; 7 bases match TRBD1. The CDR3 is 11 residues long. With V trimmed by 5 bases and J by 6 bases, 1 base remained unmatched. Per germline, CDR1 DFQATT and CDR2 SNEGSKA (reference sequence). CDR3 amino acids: CSAEGAQPQHF. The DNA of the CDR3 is TGCAGTGCTGAGGGGGCTCAGCCCCAGCATTTT.

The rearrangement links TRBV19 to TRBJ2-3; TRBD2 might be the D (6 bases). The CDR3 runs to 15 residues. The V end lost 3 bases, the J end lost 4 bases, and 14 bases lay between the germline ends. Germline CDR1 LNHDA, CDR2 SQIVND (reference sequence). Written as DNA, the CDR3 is TGTGCCAGTAGTATCGGTCCGGGAGCCCCAGATACGCAGTATTTT. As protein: CASSIGPGAPDTQYF.

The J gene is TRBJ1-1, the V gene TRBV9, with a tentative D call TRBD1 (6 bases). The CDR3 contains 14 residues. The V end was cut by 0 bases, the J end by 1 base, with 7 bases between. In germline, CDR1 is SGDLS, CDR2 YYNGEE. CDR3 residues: CASSVGTANTEAFF. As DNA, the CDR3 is TGTGCCAGCAGCGTAGGGACAGCGAACACTGAAGCTTTCTTT.

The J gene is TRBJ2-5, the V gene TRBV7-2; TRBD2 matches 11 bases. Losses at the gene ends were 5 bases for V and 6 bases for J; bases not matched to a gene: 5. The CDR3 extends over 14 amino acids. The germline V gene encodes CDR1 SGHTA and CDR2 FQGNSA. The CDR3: CASSPGLADKTQYF. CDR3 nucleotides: TGTGCCAGCAGCCCGGGACTAGCGGATAAGACCCAGTACTTC.

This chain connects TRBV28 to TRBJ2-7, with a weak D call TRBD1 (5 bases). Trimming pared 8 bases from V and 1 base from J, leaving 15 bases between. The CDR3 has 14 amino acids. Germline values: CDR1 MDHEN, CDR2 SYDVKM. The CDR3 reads CASGAAGLSYEQYF. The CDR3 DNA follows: TGTGCCAGCGGGGCGGCAGGGCTTTCCTACGAGCAGTACTTC.

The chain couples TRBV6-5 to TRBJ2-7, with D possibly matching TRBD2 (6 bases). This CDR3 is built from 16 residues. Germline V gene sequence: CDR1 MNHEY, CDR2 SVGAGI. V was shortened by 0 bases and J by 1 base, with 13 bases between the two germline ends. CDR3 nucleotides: TGTGCCAGCAGTTACTCGACTGGCGGGGCTTCCTACGAGCAGTACTTC. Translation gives CASSYSTGGASYEQYF.

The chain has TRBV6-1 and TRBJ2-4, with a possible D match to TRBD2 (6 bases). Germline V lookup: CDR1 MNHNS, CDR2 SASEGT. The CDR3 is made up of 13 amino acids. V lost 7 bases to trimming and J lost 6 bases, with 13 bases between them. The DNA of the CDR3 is TGTGCCAGCACACCTTTGGGGGGAAACATTCAGTACTTC. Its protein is CASTPLGGNIQYF.

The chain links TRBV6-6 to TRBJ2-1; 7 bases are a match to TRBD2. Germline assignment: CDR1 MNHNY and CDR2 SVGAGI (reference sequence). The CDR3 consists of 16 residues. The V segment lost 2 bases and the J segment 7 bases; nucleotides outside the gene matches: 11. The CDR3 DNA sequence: TGTGCCAGCAGTTACCCGTTGGCGGGAGCATCAAATGAGCAGTTCTTC. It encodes CASSYPLAGASNEQFF.

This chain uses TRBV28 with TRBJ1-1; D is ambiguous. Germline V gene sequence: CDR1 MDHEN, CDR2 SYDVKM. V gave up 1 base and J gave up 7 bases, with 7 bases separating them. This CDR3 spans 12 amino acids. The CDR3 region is CASSLYGSEAFF. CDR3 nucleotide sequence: TGTGCCAGCAGTTTATACGGTAGTGAAGCTTTCTTT.

The CDR3 loop reads CASKERGLAGGYEQFF. In nucleotides, the CDR3 is TGTGCCAGCAAGGAGAGGGGACTAGCGGGAGGTTATGAGCAGTTCTTC. The chain combines TRBV2 with TRBJ2-1; 15 nucleotides align to TRBD2. In germline, CDR1 is SNHLY, CDR2 FYNNEI. The CDR3 has 16 residues. Germline trimming cut 7 bases from V and 8 bases from J; bases unmatched to any gene: 9.

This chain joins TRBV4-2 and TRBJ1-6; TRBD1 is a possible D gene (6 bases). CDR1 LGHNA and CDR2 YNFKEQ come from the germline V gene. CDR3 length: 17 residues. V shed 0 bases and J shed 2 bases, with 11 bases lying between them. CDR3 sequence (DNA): TGTGCCAGCAGCCAAGACATACAGGGAACCTATAATTCACCCCTCCACTTT. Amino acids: CASSQDIQGTYNSPLHF.

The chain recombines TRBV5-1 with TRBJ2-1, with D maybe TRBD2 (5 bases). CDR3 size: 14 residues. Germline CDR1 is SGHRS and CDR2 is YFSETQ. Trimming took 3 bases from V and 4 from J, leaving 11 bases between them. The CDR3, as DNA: TGCGCCAGCAGCTCTACGGGATCTTACAATGAGCAGTTCTTC. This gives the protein CASSSTGSYNEQFF.

The CDR3 DNA follows: TGTGCCTGGAGTGTAAAAGCGGGAGAGCAGTACTTC. Protein product: CAWSVKAGEQYF. This rearrangement joins TRBV30 to TRBJ2-7; 7 nucleotides match TRBD2. The germline V gene encodes CDR1 GTSNPN and CDR2 SVGIG (reference sequence). The ends lost 0 bases at V and 7 bases at J; junction bases unmatched: 3. The CDR3 is 12 amino acids.

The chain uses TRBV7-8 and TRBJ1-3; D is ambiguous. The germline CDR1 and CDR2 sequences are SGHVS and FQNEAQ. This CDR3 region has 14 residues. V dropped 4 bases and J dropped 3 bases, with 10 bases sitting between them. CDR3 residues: CASSSPGFGNTIYF. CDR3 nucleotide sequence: TGTGCCAGCAGCTCCCCGGGTTTTGGAAACACCATATATTTT. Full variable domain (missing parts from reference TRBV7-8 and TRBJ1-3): GAGVSQSPRYKVAKRGQDVALRCDPISGHVSLFWYQQALGQGPEFLTYFQNEAQLDKSGLPSDRFFAERPEGSVSTLKIQRTQQEDSAVYLCASSSPGFGNTIYFGEGSWLTVV.

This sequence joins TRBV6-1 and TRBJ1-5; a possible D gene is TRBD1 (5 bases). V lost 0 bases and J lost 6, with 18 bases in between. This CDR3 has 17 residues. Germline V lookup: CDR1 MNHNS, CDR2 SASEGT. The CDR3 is CASSEASGGQGGQPQHF. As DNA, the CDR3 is TGTGCCAGCAGTGAAGCATCAGGAGGGCAGGGTGGTCAGCCCCAGCATTTT.

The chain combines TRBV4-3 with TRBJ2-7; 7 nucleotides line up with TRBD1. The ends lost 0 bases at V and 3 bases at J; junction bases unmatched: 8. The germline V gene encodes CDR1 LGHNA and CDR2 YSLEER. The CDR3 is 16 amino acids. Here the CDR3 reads CASSQDWRSGGYEQYF. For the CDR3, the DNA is TGCGCCAGCAGCCAAGACTGGAGGTCAGGGGGCTACGAGCAGTACTTC.

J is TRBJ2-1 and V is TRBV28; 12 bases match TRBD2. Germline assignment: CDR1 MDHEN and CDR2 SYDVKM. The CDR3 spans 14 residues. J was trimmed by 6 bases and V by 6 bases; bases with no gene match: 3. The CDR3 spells CASSRLAGVNEQFF. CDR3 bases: TGTGCCAGCAGCCGACTAGCGGGAGTCAATGAGCAGTTCTTC.